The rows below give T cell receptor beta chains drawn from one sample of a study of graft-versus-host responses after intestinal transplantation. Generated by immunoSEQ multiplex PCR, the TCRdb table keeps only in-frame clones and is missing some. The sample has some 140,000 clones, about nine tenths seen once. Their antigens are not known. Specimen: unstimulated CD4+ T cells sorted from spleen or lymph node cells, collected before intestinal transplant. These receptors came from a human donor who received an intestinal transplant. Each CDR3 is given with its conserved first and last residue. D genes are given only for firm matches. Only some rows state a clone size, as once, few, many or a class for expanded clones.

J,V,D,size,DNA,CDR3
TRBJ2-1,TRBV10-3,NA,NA,TGTGCCATCATTCATTTTGGCCCCTCCTACAATGAGCAGTTCTTC,CAIIHFGPSYNEQFF
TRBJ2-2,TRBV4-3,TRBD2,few,TGCGCCAGCAGCCAAATCGGGGGGGGCACCGGGGAGCTGTTTTTT,CASSQIGGGTGELFF
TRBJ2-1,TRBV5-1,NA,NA,TGCGCCAGCAGCCGTTCGGGTGGCAGGTCCCTACCCACACGGACCTACAATGAGCAGTTCTTC,CASSRSGGRSLPTRTYNEQFF
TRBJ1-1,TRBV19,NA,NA,TGTGCCAGTAGTCCCCAAAAGAACACTGAAGCTTTCTTT,CASSPQKNTEAFF
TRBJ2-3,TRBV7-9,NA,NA,TGTGCCAGCAGCTTGGTAGATACGCAGTATTTT,CASSLVDTQYF
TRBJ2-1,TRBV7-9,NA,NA,TGTGCCAGCAGCTTATACGGCGGACTCAACTACAATGAGCAGTTCTTC,CASSLYGGLNYNEQFF
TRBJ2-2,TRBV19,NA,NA,TGTGCCAGTAGTAGGGGCTCGAACACCGGGGAGCTGTTTTTT,CASSRGSNTGELFF
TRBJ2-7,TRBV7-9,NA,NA,TGTGCCAGCAGCAGGGACTTCTACGAGCAGTACTTC,CASSRDFYEQYF
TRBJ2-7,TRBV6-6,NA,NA,TGTGCCAGCATGACCGAAGCCTACGAGCAGTACTTC,CASMTEAYEQYF
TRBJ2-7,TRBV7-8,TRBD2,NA,TGTGCCAGCAGCTTAGCGCCCAGACTAGCGGGAGTGATCTCCTACGAGCAGTACTTC,CASSLAPRLAGVISYEQYF
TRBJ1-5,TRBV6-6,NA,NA,TGTGCCAGCAGTTACCCGCAGATCAATCAGCCCCAGCATTTT,CASSYPQINQPQHF
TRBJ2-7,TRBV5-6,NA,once,TGTGCCAGCAGCTCACGATACCAAGGCCCCTACGAGCAGTACTTC,CASSSRYQGPYEQYF
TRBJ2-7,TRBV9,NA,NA,TGTGCCAGCAGCGTTGCAGGGAGATCCTACGAGCAGTACTTC,CASSVAGRSYEQYF
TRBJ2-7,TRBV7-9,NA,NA,TGTGCCAGCAGCTTGGACAGAACCTACGAGCAGTACTTC,CASSLDRTYEQYF
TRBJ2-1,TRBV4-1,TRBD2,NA,TGCGCCAGCAGCCAGGCTCTTCCGGGACTAGCCGTACACAATGAGCAGTTCTTC,CASSQALPGLAVHNEQFF
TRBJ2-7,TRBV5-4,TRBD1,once,TGTGCCAGCAGCTTGGGGACAGGGCTTCCCTCCTACGAGCAGTACTTC,CASSLGTGLPSYEQYF
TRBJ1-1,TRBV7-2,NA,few,TGTGCCAGCAGCCCGCGGGACACGAACACTGAAGCTTTCTTT,CASSPRDTNTEAFF
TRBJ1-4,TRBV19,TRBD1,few,TGTGCCAGCGGACAGGGGGCTAAAAAACTGTTTTTT,CASGQGAKKLFF
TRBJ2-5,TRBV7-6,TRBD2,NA,TGTGCCAGCAGCCCCCCTAGCGGGGACAAAGAGACCCAGTACTTC,CASSPPSGDKETQYF
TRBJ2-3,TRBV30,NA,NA,TGTGCCTGGAGGGACTCAGGATGGGAAGATACGCAGTATTTT,CAWRDSGWEDTQYF
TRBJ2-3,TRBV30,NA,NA,TGTGCCTGGGGGAGGGGGACCACAGATACGCAGTATTTT,CAWGRGTTDTQYF
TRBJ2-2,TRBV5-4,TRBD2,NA,TGTGCCAGCAGCTTGCCGGCGGGACTAGGCGCCGGGGAGCTGTTTTTT,CASSLPAGLGAGELFF
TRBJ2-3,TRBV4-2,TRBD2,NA,TGTGCCAGCAGCCAAGATGCGGGAGGCCATACAGATACGCAGTATTTT,CASSQDAGGHTDTQYF
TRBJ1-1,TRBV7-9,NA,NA,TGTGCCAGCAGTTTACAGGTAAACACTGAAGCTTTCTTT,CASSLQVNTEAFF
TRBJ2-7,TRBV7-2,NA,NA,TGTGCCAGCAGCTTAAGGTCAGGTGGCTACGAGCAGTACTTC,CASSLRSGGYEQYF
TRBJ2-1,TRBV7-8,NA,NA,TGTGCCAGCAGCCAAGACAGTTTCTCCTACAATGAGCAGTTCTTC,CASSQDSFSYNEQFF
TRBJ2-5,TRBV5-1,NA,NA,TGCGCCAGCAGCTTGGGGACACGCCAAGAGACCCAGTACTTC,CASSLGTRQETQYF
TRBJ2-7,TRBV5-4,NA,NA,TGTGCCAGCAGTCCAAGCGGCCACGAGCAGTACTTC,CASSPSGHEQYF
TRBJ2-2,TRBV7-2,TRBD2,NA,TGTGCCAGCAGCTTAGCGCCGACTAGCGGGAGGACCGGGGAGCTGTTTTTT,CASSLAPTSGRTGELFF
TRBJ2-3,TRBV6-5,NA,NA,TGTGCCAGCAGTTACTCGAATCCGGATCCGGGGGATACGCAGTATTTT,CASSYSNPDPGDTQYF
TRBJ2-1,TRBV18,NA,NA,TGTGCCAGCTCACCTCCAACTCTGAATGAGCAGTTCTTC,CASSPPTLNEQFF
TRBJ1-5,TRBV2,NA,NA,TGTGCCAGCAGTGTTGGGGGCCGCAATCAGCCCCAGCATTTT,CASSVGGRNQPQHF
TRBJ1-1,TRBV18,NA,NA,TGTGCCAGCTCACCATCCGGCAGGGGCGACACTGAAGCTTTCTTT,CASSPSGRGDTEAFF
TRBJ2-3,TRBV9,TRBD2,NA,TGTGCCAGCAGCGTAACTAGCGGGAGCGTGACAGATACGCAGTATTTT,CASSVTSGSVTDTQYF
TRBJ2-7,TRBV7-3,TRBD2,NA,TGTGCCAGCAGCTTATATAGCGGGAGGGCCTACGAGCAGTACTTC,CASSLYSGRAYEQYF
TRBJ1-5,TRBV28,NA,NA,TGTGCCAGCAGTTATCACGGCGGGGATCAGCCCCAGCATTTT,CASSYHGGDQPQHF